These 4 T cell receptor beta chains were sequenced from one sample in a study of tumor-infiltrating lymphocytes in primary liver carcinoma. Scientists recovered RNA and DNA together from around 20-30 mg of unsorted bulk tissue. TCR beta cDNA was made from approximately 540 ng total RNA with a constant-region primer. Slightly modified ARM-PCR served as the procedure for the TCR beta libraries. These libraries came from three rounds of nested multiplex PCR. The opening two PCR rounds, around 9 cycles each, paired TRBV1-TRBV30 forward primers with a C-beta reverse primer. TCRdb passed the multiplex PCR reads through MiXCR, listing each CDR3 protein once. The sample has approximately 73,000 distinct CDR3 sequences, 60% to 80% seen once. The sequencing input was liver tumor tissue from sampling region 4. Subset: tumor region T4, right-lateral pole. The receptors were gathered from a woman aged 55-69 years with primary liver carcinoma and hepatitis B virus infection.

This clonotype was seen many times. The chain has TRBV6-5 and TRBJ2-2; D might be TRBD1 (6 bases). Per germline, CDR1 MNHEY and CDR2 SVGAGI. Trimming cost V 4 bases and J 4 bases, with 7 bases left between them. The CDR3 runs 13 residues. Here the CDR3 reads CASSSGVTGELFF. CDR3 nucleotides: TGTGCCAGCAGTTCAGGGGTCACCGGGGAGCTGTTTTTT.

As to this clonotype: One end of the junction is discordant with germline, which a read error may explain. The chain is built from TRBV4-2 and TRBJ2-6, with D unresolved. Germline V gives CDR1 LGHNA, CDR2 YNFKEQ. This CDR3 comprises 16 residues. Here the CDR3 reads CASSRTLNSEADVLTF. The CDR3 coding sequence is TGTGCCAGCAGCCGGACGCTAAATTCTGAGGCCGACGTCCTGACTTTC.

This sequence joins TRBV7-9 and TRBJ2-5; 11 bases match TRBD2. The length of the CDR3 is 16 residues. Germline-derived CDR1 and CDR2 are SEHNR and FQNEAQ (reference sequence). V lost 5 bases and J lost 5; bases outside the gene matches: 10. CDR3 nucleotide sequence: TGTGCCAGCAGCCCCCCGACTAGCGGGAATCAGGAGACCCAGTACTTC. Amino acid sequence: CASSPPTSGNQETQYF.

The chain carries TRBV20-1 and TRBJ1-2; D is unresolved. CDR3 length: 11 amino acids. V was clipped by 4 bases and J by 7 bases, with 10 bases between them. The germline gives CDR1 DFQATT, CDR2 SNEGSKA (reference sequence). CDR3: CSAIGVSGYTF. As DNA, the CDR3 is TGCAGTGCTATCGGGGTGTCTGGCTACACCTTC.